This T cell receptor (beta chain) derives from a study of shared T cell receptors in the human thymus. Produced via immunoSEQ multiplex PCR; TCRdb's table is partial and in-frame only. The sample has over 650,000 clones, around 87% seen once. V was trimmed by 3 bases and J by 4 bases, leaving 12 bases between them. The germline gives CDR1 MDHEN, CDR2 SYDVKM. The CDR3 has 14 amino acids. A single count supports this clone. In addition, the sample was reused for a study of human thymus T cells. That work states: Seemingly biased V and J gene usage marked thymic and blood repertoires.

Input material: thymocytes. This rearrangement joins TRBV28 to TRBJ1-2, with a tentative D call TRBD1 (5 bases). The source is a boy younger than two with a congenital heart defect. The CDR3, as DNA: TGTGCCAGCAGTTTCCGGGGGAAGGGCTATGGCTACACCTTC. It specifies CASSFRGKGYGYTF.